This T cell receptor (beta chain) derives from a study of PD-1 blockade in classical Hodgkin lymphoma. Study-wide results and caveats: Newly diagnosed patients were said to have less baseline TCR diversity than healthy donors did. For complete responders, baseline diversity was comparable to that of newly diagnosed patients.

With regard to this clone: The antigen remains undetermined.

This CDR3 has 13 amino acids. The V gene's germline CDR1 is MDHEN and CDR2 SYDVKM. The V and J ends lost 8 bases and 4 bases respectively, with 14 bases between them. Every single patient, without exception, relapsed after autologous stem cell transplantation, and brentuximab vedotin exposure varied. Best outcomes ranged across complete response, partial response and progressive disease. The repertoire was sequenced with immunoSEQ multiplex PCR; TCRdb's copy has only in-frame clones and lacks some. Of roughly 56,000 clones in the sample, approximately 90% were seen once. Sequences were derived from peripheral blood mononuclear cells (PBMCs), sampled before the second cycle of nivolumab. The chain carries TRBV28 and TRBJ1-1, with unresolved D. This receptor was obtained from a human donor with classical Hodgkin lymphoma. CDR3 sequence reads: CASRGPGLTEAFF. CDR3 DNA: TGTGCCAGCCGCGGCCCCGGGCTCACTGAAGCTTTCTTT.